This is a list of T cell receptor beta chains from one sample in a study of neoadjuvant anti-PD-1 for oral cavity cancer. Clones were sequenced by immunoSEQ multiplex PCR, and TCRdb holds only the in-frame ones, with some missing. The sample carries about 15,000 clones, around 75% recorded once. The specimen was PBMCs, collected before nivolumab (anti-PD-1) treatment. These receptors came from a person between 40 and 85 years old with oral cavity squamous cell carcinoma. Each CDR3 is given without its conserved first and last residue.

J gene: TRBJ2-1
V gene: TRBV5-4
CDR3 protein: ASSHSGGAKFLEQF

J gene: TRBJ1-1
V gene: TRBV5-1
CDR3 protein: ASSRDRGMNTEAF

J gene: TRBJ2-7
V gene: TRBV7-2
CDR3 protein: ASSSLLGQGIHEQY

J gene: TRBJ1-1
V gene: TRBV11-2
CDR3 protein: ASSLNYPTVEAF

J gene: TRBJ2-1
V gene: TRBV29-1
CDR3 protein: SVEDLLAGGYNEQF

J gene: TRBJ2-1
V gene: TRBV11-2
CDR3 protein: ASNRLLAGRYNEQF

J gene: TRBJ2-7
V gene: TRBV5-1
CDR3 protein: ASRDSGRGEQY

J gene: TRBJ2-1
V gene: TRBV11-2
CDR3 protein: ASSSGLAGVYNEQF

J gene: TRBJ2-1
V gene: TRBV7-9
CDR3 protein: ASSLSSNEQF

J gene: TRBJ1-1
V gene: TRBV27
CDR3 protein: ASIIRQGVTEAF

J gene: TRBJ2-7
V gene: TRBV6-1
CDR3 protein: ATPGEVTYEQY

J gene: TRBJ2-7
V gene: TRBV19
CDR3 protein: ASSMRRTYEQY

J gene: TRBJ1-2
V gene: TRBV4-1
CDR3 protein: ASSHGFGRTEANYGYT

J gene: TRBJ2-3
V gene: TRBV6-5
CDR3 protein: ASSLQGGLPDTQY

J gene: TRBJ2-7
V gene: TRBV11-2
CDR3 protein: ASSLGRISSYEQY

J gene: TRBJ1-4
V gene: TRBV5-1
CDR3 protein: ASSRGQQNEKLF

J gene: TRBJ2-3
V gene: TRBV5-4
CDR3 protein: ASSSGGDPTDTQY

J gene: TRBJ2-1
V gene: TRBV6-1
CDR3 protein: ASRWDRGNEQF

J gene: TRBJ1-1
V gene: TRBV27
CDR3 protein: ASTQGVGTEAF

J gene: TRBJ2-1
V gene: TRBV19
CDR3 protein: ATRPTSVANEQF

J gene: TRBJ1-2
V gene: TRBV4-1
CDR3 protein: ASSQDLYGYT

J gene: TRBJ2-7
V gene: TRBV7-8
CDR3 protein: ASSSRRLVVEQY